A selection of T cell receptor beta chains follows, all from one sample in a study of beta chain features in type 1 diabetes. Profiling relied on immunoSEQ multiplex PCR, and the TCRdb table lists in-frame clones only, not all of them. The sample has about 340,000 clones; approximately 9.9% are singletons. What was sequenced was central memory CD4+ T cells from blood. All receptors come from a man aged 25 to 40 with type 1 diabetes. Both conserved end residues are part of each CDR3. Each record gives: V gene, D gene, J gene, clone size, CDR3 DNA, CDR3 protein. A D gene is named only where the DNA matches it firmly. Only part of the rows carry a size: once, few, many, or a class if the clone is expanded.

V gene: TRBV5-1; D gene: NA; J gene: TRBJ2-1; clone size: few; CDR3 DNA: TGCGCCAGCAGCTTGTTGGGGACCGATAGCAATGAGCAGTTCTTC; CDR3 protein: CASSLLGTDSNEQFF
V gene: TRBV6-1; D gene: NA; J gene: TRBJ2-1; clone size: NA; CDR3 DNA: TGTGCCAGTTCGGACAGAACCCTCGTCATTGAGCAGTTCTTC; CDR3 protein: CASSDRTLVIEQFF
V gene: TRBV4-1; D gene: TRBD1; J gene: TRBJ2-7; clone size: NA; CDR3 DNA: TGCGCCAGCAGCACCAGTCCAGGGGGAGAGCAGTACTTC; CDR3 protein: CASSTSPGGEQYF
V gene: TRBV10-3; D gene: NA; J gene: TRBJ1-2; clone size: NA; CDR3 DNA: TGTGCCAGTTCAGGGCAGGGGAAGAACTATGGCTACACCTTC; CDR3 protein: CASSGQGKNYGYTF
V gene: TRBV15; D gene: NA; J gene: TRBJ2-5; clone size: NA; CDR3 DNA: TGTGCCACCAGCAGAGACTTCATAGCCCAGTACTTC; CDR3 protein: CATSRDFIAQYF
V gene: TRBV6-6; D gene: NA; J gene: TRBJ2-3; clone size: NA; CDR3 DNA: TGTGCCAGCAGTTACTTCCTGGGCACAGATACGCAGTATTTT; CDR3 protein: CASSYFLGTDTQYF
V gene: TRBV30; D gene: NA; J gene: TRBJ2-3; clone size: NA; CDR3 DNA: TGTGCCTGGGATAGGGCGCACACAGATACGCAGTATTTT; CDR3 protein: CAWDRAHTDTQYF
V gene: TRBV11-2; D gene: NA; J gene: TRBJ2-3; clone size: many; CDR3 DNA: TGTGCCAGCAGCCTAAGGACTGCTAGCACAGATACGCAGTATTTT; CDR3 protein: CASSLRTASTDTQYF
V gene: TRBV4-1; D gene: NA; J gene: TRBJ2-5; clone size: few; CDR3 DNA: TGCGCCAGCAGCCAAATGTTCCGATTGGAAGAGACCCAGTACTTC; CDR3 protein: CASSQMFRLEETQYF
V gene: TRBV27; D gene: NA; J gene: TRBJ1-2; clone size: NA; CDR3 DNA: TGTGCCAGCAGTCCCCGGGGGAGGGAAGACTATGGCTACACCTTC; CDR3 protein: CASSPRGREDYGYTF
V gene: TRBV18; D gene: NA; J gene: TRBJ1-3; clone size: NA; CDR3 DNA: TGTGCCAGCTCACCATTAGTGGACTCTGGAAACACCATATATTTT; CDR3 protein: CASSPLVDSGNTIYF
V gene: TRBV6-5; D gene: TRBD1; J gene: TRBJ1-1; clone size: NA; CDR3 DNA: TGTGCCAGCAGTTACACAGGGGACGGAACTGAAGCTTTCTTT; CDR3 protein: CASSYTGDGTEAFF
V gene: TRBV25-1; D gene: NA; J gene: TRBJ2-3; clone size: few; CDR3 DNA: TGTGCCAGCAGTGCCGGCGGAGGGATCACAGATACGCAGTATTTT; CDR3 protein: CASSAGGGITDTQYF
V gene: TRBV7-9; D gene: NA; J gene: TRBJ1-3; clone size: NA; CDR3 DNA: TGTGCCAGCAGCTTAGATCCGAACTCTGGAAACACCATATATTTT; CDR3 protein: CASSLDPNSGNTIYF
V gene: TRBV6-5; D gene: NA; J gene: TRBJ1-2; clone size: once; CDR3 DNA: TGTGCCAGCGGATCCAGGACAGCCTCTTTGGGCTACACCTTC; CDR3 protein: CASGSRTASLGYTF
V gene: TRBV11-2; D gene: NA; J gene: TRBJ2-1; clone size: NA; CDR3 DNA: TGTGCCAGCAGCCCAGAGCCAGGGAATGAGCAGTTCTTC; CDR3 protein: CASSPEPGNEQFF
V gene: TRBV29-1; D gene: NA; J gene: TRBJ1-1; clone size: NA; CDR3 DNA: TGCACCGTTCTAGCGGGACCCACTGAAGCTTTCTTT; CDR3 protein: CTVLAGPTEAFF
V gene: TRBV18; D gene: TRBD1; J gene: TRBJ1-6; clone size: few; CDR3 DNA: TGTGCCAGCTCACTTTTCCGAAGCAGGACAGGGGATTCACCCCTCCACTTT; CDR3 protein: CASSLFRSRTGDSPLHF
V gene: TRBV5-1; D gene: NA; J gene: TRBJ2-1; clone size: NA; CDR3 DNA: TGCGCCAGCAGCTTGGGCGTTAACAATGAGCAGTTCTTC; CDR3 protein: CASSLGVNNEQFF
V gene: TRBV4-1; D gene: NA; J gene: TRBJ2-3; clone size: few; CDR3 DNA: TGCGCCAGCAGCCCCGGACTACTCACAGATACGCAGTATTTT; CDR3 protein: CASSPGLLTDTQYF
V gene: TRBV7-2; D gene: TRBD1; J gene: TRBJ1-5; clone size: few; CDR3 DNA: TGTGCCAGCAGCGCAGGCCCACCGGGACAGGGGTTGAATCAGCCCCAGCATTTT; CDR3 protein: CASSAGPPGQGLNQPQHF
V gene: TRBV18; D gene: TRBD2; J gene: TRBJ2-7; clone size: NA; CDR3 DNA: TGTGCCAGCTCAAACTTCATAGCGGGGGGCCCCTCCTACGAGCAGTACTTC; CDR3 protein: CASSNFIAGGPSYEQYF
V gene: TRBV10-2; D gene: TRBD2; J gene: TRBJ2-7; clone size: NA; CDR3 DNA: TGCGCCAGCAATCTAGCGGCCGGTTCCTACGAGCAGTACTTC; CDR3 protein: CASNLAAGSYEQYF
V gene: TRBV7-7; D gene: TRBD2; J gene: TRBJ2-5; clone size: few; CDR3 DNA: TGTGCTAGCAGCGTAGGACTAGCGGGGGCTAGGGAGACCCAGTACTTC; CDR3 protein: CASSVGLAGARETQYF
V gene: TRBV10-1; D gene: TRBD1; J gene: TRBJ2-7; clone size: NA; CDR3 DNA: TGCGCCAGCAGTACCGGGACAGGGGGTCACCACGAGCAGTACTTC; CDR3 protein: CASSTGTGGHHEQYF
V gene: TRBV7-2; D gene: NA; J gene: TRBJ2-6; clone size: few; CDR3 DNA: TGTGCCAGCAGCTTTACCGCTGGGGCCAACGTCCTGACTTTC; CDR3 protein: CASSFTAGANVLTF
V gene: TRBV4-3; D gene: NA; J gene: TRBJ2-2; clone size: few; CDR3 DNA: TGCGCCAGCAGCCAAGCCCGGACTCGATCTAGCGGGGAGCTGTTTTTT; CDR3 protein: CASSQARTRSSGELFF
V gene: TRBV5-6; D gene: NA; J gene: TRBJ1-1; clone size: NA; CDR3 DNA: TGTGCCAGCAGCTTGTCGACAGGTACTTTCCGGAAGAACACTGAAGCTTTCTTT; CDR3 protein: CASSLSTGTFRKNTEAFF
V gene: TRBV29-1; D gene: TRBD2; J gene: TRBJ2-3; clone size: many; CDR3 DNA: TGCAGCGTGCGGACTAGCGGGGGGACAGATACGCAGTATTTT; CDR3 protein: CSVRTSGGTDTQYF
V gene: TRBV7-9; D gene: TRBD2; J gene: TRBJ2-3; clone size: NA; CDR3 DNA: TGTGCCAGCAGCTTAGGCCCTAGCGGCAGCACAGATACGCAGTATTTT; CDR3 protein: CASSLGPSGSTDTQYF
V gene: TRBV4-3; D gene: TRBD1; J gene: TRBJ1-2; clone size: NA; CDR3 DNA: TGCGCCAGCAGCCCCGAGGGGGCCTATGGCTACACCTTC; CDR3 protein: CASSPEGAYGYTF
V gene: TRBV9; D gene: NA; J gene: TRBJ2-3; clone size: few; CDR3 DNA: TGTGCCAGCAGCCAAGAGGGAGATACGCAGTATTTT; CDR3 protein: CASSQEGDTQYF
V gene: TRBV9; D gene: NA; J gene: TRBJ2-3; clone size: NA; CDR3 DNA: TGTGCCAGCAGCCCCCGGAGAGGGGGAATTAGCCCAGATACGCAGTATTTT; CDR3 protein: CASSPRRGGISPDTQYF
V gene: TRBV11-2; D gene: TRBD1; J gene: TRBJ1-4; clone size: many; CDR3 DNA: TGTGCCAGCAGCTTGGACAGGGAGAAACTGTTTTTT; CDR3 protein: CASSLDREKLFF
V gene: TRBV4-1; D gene: NA; J gene: TRBJ1-2; clone size: few; CDR3 DNA: TGCGCCAGCAGCCAAGATCCCTCCGGCCTTGGGTATGGCTACACCTTC; CDR3 protein: CASSQDPSGLGYGYTF
V gene: TRBV11-2; D gene: TRBD1; J gene: TRBJ2-5; clone size: NA; CDR3 DNA: TGTGCCAGACACAGGGGGCGCAACCAAGAGACCCAGTACTTC; CDR3 protein: CARHRGRNQETQYF
V gene: TRBV5-5; D gene: NA; J gene: TRBJ1-1; clone size: NA; CDR3 DNA: TGTGCCAGCAGCTTAACAGGGACCACTGAAGCTTTCTTT; CDR3 protein: CASSLTGTTEAFF
V gene: TRBV15; D gene: TRBD1; J gene: TRBJ1-1; clone size: few; CDR3 DNA: TGTGCCACCAGCAGGGGGGACAGGGCGGTAACTTTCTTT; CDR3 protein: CATSRGDRAVTFF
V gene: TRBV10-3; D gene: NA; J gene: TRBJ1-2; clone size: many; CDR3 DNA: TGTGCCATCAGTGAGAGTCATAACTATGGCTACACCTTC; CDR3 protein: CAISESHNYGYTF
V gene: TRBV28; D gene: TRBD1; J gene: TRBJ1-4; clone size: few; CDR3 DNA: TGTGCCACGTCCCCAGGGGGTAATGAAAAACTGTTTTTT; CDR3 protein: CATSPGGNEKLFF
V gene: TRBV29-1; D gene: NA; J gene: TRBJ1-4; clone size: NA; CDR3 DNA: TGCAGCGGGCGCCGGGCTGGTTATGAAAAACTGTTTTTT; CDR3 protein: CSGRRAGYEKLFF
V gene: TRBV5-1; D gene: TRBD1; J gene: TRBJ2-2; clone size: NA; CDR3 DNA: TGCGCCAGCAGCTTGGGACAGGGTTCCGGGGAGCTGTTTTTT; CDR3 protein: CASSLGQGSGELFF
V gene: TRBV30; D gene: TRBD1; J gene: TRBJ1-5; clone size: few; CDR3 DNA: TGTGCCTGGGCACAGGGGACAGGGCAGCCCCAGCATTTT; CDR3 protein: CAWAQGTGQPQHF
V gene: TRBV7-9; D gene: TRBD1; J gene: TRBJ1-4; clone size: few; CDR3 DNA: TGCGCCAGCAGCTCCGGACAGGGTGGAGAAAAACTGTTTTTT; CDR3 protein: CASSSGQGGEKLFF
V gene: TRBV9; D gene: TRBD2; J gene: TRBJ2-1; clone size: few; CDR3 DNA: TGTGCCAGCAGCGTGGCTAGCGGGGGTGGCAATGAGCAGTTCTTC; CDR3 protein: CASSVASGGGNEQFF
V gene: TRBV18; D gene: NA; J gene: TRBJ1-4; clone size: NA; CDR3 DNA: TGTGCCAGCTCACCTTCTCGCCCAACAACTAATGAAAAACTGTTTTTT; CDR3 protein: CASSPSRPTTNEKLFF
V gene: TRBV6-6; D gene: NA; J gene: TRBJ2-7; clone size: few; CDR3 DNA: TGTGCCAGCAGTTTGGAGGACTACGAGCAGTACTTC; CDR3 protein: CASSLEDYEQYF
V gene: TRBV6-5; D gene: NA; J gene: TRBJ2-1; clone size: few; CDR3 DNA: TGTGCCAGCACCCGGTGGCAGGGGGGAGTCAATGAGCAGTTCTTC; CDR3 protein: CASTRWQGGVNEQFF
V gene: TRBV6-5; D gene: NA; J gene: TRBJ2-1; clone size: NA; CDR3 DNA: TGTGCCAGCAGTTACTCTGTCGGAAATGAGCAGTTCTTC; CDR3 protein: CASSYSVGNEQFF
V gene: TRBV6-1; D gene: TRBD1; J gene: TRBJ1-2; clone size: NA; CDR3 DNA: TGTGCCAGCACCCCCCGGACAGGGGATAGTGGCTACACCTTC; CDR3 protein: CASTPRTGDSGYTF